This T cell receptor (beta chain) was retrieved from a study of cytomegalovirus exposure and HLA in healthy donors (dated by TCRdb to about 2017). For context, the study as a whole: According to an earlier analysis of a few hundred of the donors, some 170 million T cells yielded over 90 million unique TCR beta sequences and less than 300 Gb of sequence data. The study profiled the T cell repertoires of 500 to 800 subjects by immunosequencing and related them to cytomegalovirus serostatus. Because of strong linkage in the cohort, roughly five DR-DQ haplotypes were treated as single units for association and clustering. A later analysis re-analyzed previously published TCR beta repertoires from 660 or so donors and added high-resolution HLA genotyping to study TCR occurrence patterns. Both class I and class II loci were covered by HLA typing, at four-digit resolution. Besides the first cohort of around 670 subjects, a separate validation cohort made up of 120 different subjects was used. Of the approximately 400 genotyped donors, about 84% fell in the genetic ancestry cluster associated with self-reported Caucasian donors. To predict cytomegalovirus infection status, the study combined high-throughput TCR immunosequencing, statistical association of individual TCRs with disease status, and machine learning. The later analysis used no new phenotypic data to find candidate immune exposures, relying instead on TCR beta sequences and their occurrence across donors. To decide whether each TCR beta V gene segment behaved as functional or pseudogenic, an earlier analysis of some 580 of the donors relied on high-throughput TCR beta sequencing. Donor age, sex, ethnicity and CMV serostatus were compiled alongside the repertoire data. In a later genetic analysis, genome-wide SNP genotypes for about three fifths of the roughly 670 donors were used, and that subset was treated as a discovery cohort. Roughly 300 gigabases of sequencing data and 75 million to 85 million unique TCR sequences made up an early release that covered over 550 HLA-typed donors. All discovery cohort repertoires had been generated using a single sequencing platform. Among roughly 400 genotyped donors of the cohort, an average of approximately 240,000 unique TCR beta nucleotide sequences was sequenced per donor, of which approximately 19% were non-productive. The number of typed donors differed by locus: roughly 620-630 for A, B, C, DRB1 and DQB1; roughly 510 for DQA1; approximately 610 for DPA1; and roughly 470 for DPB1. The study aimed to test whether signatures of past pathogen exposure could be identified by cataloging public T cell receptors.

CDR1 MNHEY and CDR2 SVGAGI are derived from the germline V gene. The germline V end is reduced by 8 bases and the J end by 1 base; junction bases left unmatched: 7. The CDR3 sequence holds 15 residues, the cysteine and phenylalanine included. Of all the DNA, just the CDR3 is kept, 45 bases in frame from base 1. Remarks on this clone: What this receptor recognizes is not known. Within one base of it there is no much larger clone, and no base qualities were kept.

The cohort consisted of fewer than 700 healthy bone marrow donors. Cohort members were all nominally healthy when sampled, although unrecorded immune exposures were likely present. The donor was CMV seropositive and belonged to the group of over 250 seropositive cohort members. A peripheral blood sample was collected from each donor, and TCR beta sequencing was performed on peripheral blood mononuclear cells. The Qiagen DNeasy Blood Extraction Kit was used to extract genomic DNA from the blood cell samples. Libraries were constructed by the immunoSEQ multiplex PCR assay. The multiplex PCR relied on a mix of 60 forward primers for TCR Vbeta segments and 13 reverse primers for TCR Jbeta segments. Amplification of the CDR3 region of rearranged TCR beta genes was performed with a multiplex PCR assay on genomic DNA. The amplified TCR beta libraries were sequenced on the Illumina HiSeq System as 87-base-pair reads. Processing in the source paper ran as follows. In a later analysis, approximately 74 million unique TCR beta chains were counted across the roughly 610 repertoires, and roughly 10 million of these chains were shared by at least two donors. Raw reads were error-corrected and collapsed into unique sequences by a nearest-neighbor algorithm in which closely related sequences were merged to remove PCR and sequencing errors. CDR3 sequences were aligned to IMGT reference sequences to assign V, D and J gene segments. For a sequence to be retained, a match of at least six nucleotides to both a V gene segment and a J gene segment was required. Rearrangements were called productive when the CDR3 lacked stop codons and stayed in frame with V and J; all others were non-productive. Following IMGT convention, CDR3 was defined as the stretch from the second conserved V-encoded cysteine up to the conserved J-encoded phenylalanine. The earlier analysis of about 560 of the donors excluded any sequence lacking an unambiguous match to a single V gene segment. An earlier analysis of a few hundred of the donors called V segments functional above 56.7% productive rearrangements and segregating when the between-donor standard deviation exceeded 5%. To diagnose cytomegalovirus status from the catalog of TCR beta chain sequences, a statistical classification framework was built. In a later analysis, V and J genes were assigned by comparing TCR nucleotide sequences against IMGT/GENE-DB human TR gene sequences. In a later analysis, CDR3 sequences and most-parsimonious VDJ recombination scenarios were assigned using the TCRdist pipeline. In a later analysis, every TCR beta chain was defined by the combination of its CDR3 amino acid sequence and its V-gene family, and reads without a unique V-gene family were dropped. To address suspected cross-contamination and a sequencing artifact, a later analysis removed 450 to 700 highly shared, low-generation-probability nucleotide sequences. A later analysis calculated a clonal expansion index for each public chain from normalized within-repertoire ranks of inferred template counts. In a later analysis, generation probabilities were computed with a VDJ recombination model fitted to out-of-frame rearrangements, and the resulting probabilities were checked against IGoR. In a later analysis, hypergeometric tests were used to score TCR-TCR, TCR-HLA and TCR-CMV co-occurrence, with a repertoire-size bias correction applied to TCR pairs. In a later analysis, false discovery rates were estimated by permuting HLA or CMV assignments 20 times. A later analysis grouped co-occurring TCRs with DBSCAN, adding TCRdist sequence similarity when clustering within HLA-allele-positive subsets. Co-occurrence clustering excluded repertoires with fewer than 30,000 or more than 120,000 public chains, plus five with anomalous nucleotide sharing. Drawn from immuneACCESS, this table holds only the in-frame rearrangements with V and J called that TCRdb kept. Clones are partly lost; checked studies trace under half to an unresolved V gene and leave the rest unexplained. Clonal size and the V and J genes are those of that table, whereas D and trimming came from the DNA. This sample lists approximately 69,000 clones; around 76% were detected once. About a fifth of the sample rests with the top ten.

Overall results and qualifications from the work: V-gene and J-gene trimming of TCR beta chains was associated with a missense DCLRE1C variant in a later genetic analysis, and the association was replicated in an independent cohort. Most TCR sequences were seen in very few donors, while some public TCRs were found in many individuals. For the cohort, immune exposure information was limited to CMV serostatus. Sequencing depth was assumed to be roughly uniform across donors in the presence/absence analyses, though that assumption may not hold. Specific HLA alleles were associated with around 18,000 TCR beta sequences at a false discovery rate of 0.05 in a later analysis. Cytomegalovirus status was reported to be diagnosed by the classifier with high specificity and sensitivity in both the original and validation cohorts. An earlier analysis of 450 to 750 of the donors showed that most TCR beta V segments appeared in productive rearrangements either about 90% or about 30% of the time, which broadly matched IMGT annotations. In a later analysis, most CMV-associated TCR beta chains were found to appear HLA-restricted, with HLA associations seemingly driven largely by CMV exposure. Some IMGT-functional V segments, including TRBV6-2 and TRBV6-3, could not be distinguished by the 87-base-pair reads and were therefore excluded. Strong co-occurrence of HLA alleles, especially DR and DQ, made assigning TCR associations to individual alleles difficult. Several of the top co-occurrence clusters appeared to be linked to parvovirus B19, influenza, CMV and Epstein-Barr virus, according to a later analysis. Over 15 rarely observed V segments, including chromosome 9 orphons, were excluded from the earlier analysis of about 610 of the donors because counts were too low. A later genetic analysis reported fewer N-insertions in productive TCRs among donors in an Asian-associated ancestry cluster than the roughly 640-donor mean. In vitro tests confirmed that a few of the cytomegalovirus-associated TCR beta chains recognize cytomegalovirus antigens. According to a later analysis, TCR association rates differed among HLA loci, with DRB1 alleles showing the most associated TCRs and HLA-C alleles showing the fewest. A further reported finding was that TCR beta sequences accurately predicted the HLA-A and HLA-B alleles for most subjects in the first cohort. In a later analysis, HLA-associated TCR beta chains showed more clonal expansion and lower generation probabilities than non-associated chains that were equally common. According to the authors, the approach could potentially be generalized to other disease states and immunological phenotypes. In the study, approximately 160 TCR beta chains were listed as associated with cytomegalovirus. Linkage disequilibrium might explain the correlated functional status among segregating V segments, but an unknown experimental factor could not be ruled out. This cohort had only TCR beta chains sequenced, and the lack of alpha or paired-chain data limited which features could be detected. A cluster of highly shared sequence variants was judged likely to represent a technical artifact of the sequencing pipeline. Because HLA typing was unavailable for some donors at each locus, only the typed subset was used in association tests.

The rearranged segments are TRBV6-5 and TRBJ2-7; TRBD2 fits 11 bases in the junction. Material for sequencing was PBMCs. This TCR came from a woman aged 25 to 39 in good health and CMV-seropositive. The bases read TGTGCCAGCGGGAGGGGGACTAGCGGTTCCTACGAGCAGTACTTC. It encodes CASGRGTSGSYEQYF.